These 10 T cell receptor beta chains were all obtained from the same sample, sequenced in a study of post-analysis software for immune sequencing data. Study results and caveats: Four or five TRBV segments occurring more often in patients than controls included TRBV5-6, TRBV5-1 and TRBV20-1.

Their antigens are not known. cDNA libraries of TCR beta carried unique molecular identifiers. Using its own MiXCR run on the PCR reads, TCRdb lists one record per CDR3 protein. The sample has about 430,000 distinct CDR3 sequences; about 40% are singletons. Sample: blood. The receptors shown here come from a girl aged 2-15 years with multiple sclerosis.

The table lists this clonotype with a few counts. The rearrangement links TRBV20-1 to TRBJ2-5; the match to TRBD2 covers 9 bases. V was clipped by 6 bases and J by 2 bases; unmatched bases: 13. Germline-derived CDR1 and CDR2 are DFQATT and SNEGSKA (reference sequence). This CDR3 region has 16 residues. For the CDR3, the DNA is TGCAGTGCCAGGGACGTAGCGGGAGTAGGACAAGAGACCCAGTACTTC. It encodes CSARDVAGVGQETQYF.

This clonotype was recorded a few times. The rearrangement uses TRBV6-1 and TRBJ2-2; D is perhaps TRBD1 (5 bases). The V gene lost 8 bases and the J gene lost 2 bases, with 24 bases spanning the gap. The CDR3 extends over 18 amino acids. Germline V gene data show CDR1 as MNHNS and CDR2 as SASEGT. In DNA form, the CDR3 reads TGTGCCAGCTTTAGTTTAGTTTCGCGGACAACTAACACCGGGGAGCTGTTTTTT. It translates to CASFSLVSRTTNTGELFF.

This sequence joins TRBV5-1 and TRBJ1-5; the D is unclear. This CDR3 has 15 residues. Trimming cost V 5 bases and J 0 bases, with 12 bases left between them. The germline V gene encodes CDR1 SGHRS and CDR2 YFSETQ. In DNA form, the CDR3 reads TGCGCCAGCAGGGGCGCACCTTATAGCAATCAGCCCCAGCATTTT. Its translation is CASRGAPYSNQPQHF.

This clonotype was counted between two and nine times. V gene TRBV9 combines with J gene TRBJ2-1; 7 bases map to TRBD2. The CDR3 spans 16 residues. Unmatched junction bases numbered 11, after V lost 3 bases and J lost 5 bases. CDR1 is SGDLS and CDR2 is YYNGEE in the germline V gene. This chain's CDR3 is CASSAGGETFDNEQFF. The CDR3 DNA sequence: TGTGCCAGCAGCGCGGGAGGTGAGACATTTGACAATGAGCAGTTCTTC.

In its sample, this clonotype was seen a few times. This chain links TRBV5-1 with TRBJ2-2, with no clear D. The CDR3 loop spans 15 amino acids. Trimming took 4 bases from V and 6 from J, leaving 16 bases between them. Germline V gene data show CDR1 as SGHRS and CDR2 as YFSETQ. CDR3 loop: CASSPRQWFAGELFF. DNA of the CDR3: TGCGCCAGCAGCCCCCGACAATGGTTCGCCGGGGAGCTGTTTTTT.

V is TRBV12-5 and J is TRBJ1-5; D is unresolved. In germline, CDR1 is LGHNT, CDR2 FRNRAP. The CDR3 spans 14 residues. The V and J ends lost 7 bases and 3 bases respectively, with 13 bases between them. The CDR3 bases are TGTGCTAGTGCCCAAGGAGCCTCCAATCAGCCCCAGCATTTT. Translating it yields CASAQGASNQPQHF.

The V and J genes are TRBV7-2 and TRBJ2-4, with D perhaps TRBD2 (6 bases). Germline V CDR1 and CDR2: SGHTA, FQGNSA. V was shortened by 3 bases and J by 0 bases, with 9 bases between the two germline ends. This CDR3 region has 15 residues. The chain's CDR3 is CASSFTSTAKNIQYF. The CDR3 region has the DNA TGTGCCAGCAGCTTTACTAGCACAGCCAAAAACATTCAGTACTTC. Variable domain in full (rest from reference TRBV7-2 and TRBJ2-4): GAGVSQSPSNKVTEKGKDVELRCDPISGHTALYWYRQSLGQGLEFLIYFQGNSAPDKSGLPSDRFSAERTGGSVSTLTIQRTQQEDSAVYLCASSFTSTAKNIQYFGAGTRLSVL.

This clonotype was seen more than once but under ten times. The chain couples TRBV20-1 to TRBJ2-7, with D perhaps being TRBD1 or TRBD2 (5 bases each). Germline CDR1 and CDR2: DFQATT and SNEGSKA (reference sequence). Trimming pared 2 bases from V and 3 bases from J, leaving 14 bases between. The CDR3 runs to 14 residues. The CDR3 here is CSARSRESVYEQYF. As DNA, the CDR3 is TGCAGTGCTAGATCCAGGGAGAGTGTCTACGAGCAGTACTTC.

The chain couples TRBV20-1 to TRBJ1-1; 8 positions agree with TRBD1. The ends lost 3 bases at V and 0 bases at J; junction bases unmatched: 18. This CDR3 is built from 19 residues. The V gene's germline CDR1 is DFQATT and CDR2 SNEGSKA (reference sequence). The CDR3 coding sequence is TGCAGTGCTAGGGGGTACTCCGGGACAGGAAAACAAGTGAACACTGAAGCTTTCTTT. Amino acids: CSARGYSGTGKQVNTEAFF.

This clonotype showed up just a few times. The rearrangement links TRBV15 to TRBJ1-5; D gene unclear. This CDR3 has 15 residues. Germline CDR1 LNHNV, CDR2 YYDKDF (reference sequence). The V end was cut by 1 base, the J end by 1 base, with 8 bases between. In DNA form, the CDR3 reads TGTGCCACCAGCAGAGGCCGGTTCAGCAATCAGCCCCAGCATTTT. This gives the protein CATSRGRFSNQPQHF. Variable domain in full (rest from reference TRBV15 and TRBJ1-5): DAMVIQNPRYQVTQFGKPVTLSCSQTLNHNVMYWYQQKSSQAPKLLFHYYDKDFNNEADTPDNFQSRRPNTSFCFLDIRSPGLGDTAMYLCATSRGRFSNQPQHFGDGTRLSIL.